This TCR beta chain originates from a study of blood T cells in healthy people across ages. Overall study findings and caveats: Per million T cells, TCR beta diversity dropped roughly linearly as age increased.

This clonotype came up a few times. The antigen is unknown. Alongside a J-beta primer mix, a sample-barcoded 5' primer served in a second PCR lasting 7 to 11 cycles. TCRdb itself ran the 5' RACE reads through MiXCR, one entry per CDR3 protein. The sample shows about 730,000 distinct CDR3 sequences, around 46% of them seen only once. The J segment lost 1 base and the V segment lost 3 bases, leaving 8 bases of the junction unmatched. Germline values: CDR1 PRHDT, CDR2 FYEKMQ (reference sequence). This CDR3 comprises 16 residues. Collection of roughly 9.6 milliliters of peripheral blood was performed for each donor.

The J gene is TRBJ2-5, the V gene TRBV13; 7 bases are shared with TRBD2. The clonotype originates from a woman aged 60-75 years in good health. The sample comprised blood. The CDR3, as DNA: TGTGCCAGCAGCTTTACGGCGCGGGAGCCCCAAGAGACCCAGTACTTC. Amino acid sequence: CASSFTAREPQETQYF.